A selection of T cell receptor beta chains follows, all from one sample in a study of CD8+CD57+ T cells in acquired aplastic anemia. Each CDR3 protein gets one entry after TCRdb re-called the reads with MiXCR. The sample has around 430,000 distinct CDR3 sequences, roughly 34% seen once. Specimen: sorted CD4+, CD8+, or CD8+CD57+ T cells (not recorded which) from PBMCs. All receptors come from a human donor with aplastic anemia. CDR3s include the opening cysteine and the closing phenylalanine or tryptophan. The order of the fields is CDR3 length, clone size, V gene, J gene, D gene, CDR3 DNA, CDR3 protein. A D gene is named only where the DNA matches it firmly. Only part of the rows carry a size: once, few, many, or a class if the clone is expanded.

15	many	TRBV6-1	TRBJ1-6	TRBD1	TGTGCCAGCAGCGATCGGACAGGGCTTAATTCACCCCTCCACTTT	CASSDRTGLNSPLHF
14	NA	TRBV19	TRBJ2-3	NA	TGTGCCAGTAGTGAGTTGGGGCTCTCAGATACGCAGTATTTT	CASSELGLSDTQYF
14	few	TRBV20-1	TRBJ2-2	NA	TGCAGTGCTAGCGGGAGTGTTGGGACCGGGGAGCTGTTTTTT	CSASGSVGTGELFF
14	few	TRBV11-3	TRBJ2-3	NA	TGTGCCAGCAGCTTAGGAGTCCCTCCGGATGCGCAGTATTTT	CASSLGVPPDAQYF
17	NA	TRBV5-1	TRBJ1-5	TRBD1	TGCGCCAGCAGCTTGGGGTCCGGGACAGGGCCTAATCAGCCCCAGCATTTT	CASSLGSGTGPNQPQHF
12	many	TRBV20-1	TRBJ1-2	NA	TGCAGTGCCCAGTGGTCCGTCTATGGCTACACCTTC	CSAQWSVYGYTF
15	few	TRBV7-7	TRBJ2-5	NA	TGTGCTAGCAGCTTAGGAAGGGGGGGGCAAGAGACCCAGTACTTC	CASSLGRGGQETQYF
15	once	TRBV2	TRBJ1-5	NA	TGTGCCAGCAGTGGGGCACCAGCTCGTAATCAGCCCCAGCATTTT	CASSGAPARNQPQHF
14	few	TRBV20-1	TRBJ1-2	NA	TGCAGTGCCACCCGGGACATGAAACCCTATGACTACACCTTC	CSATRDMKPYDYTF
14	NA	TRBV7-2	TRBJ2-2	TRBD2	TGTGCCAGCAGCGTAGGACTAGCGGACGGGGAGCTGTTTTTT	CASSVGLADGELFF